Detailed here is one TCR beta chain. Its antigen remains unidentified. Qualities for individual bases were not recorded, and no much larger clone is one base off. The sample comes from a study of CD8+CD57+ T cells in acquired aplastic anemia (dated by TCRdb to between 2017 and 2018). Notes on the research overall: On average, sorted CD4+ and CD8+ cells yielded around 3.4 ug of extracted DNA, with a range of roughly 0.17 to 27.4 ug. Healthy donor samples averaged approximately 9.8 million reads for CD4+ and fewer than 12 million for CD8+ cells. Here is what the overall study found, with its caveats: Although roughly 29 CD8+ CDR3 sequences were shared by patients and controls, these sequences appeared highly expressed in patients and within the immunodominant clones of patients. Between patients and healthy controls, no significant difference in CD8+ Simpson's diversity was found (P=0.060).

The CDR3 runs 16 amino acids, cysteine and phenylalanine included. Left in the record is the CDR3 DNA by itself, 48 bases read in frame from the first base. From the germline V gene (reference sequence), CDR1 is MNHEY and CDR2 is SMNVEV. The germline ends are 15 bases apart after V is trimmed by 5 bases and J by 2 bases. Profiling of TCR beta VDJ combinations and CDR3 sequences used genomic DNA as the template. TCR repertoire sequencing was run on an Illumina HiSeq 2000. In the source study's methods: Repertoires were assessed using TRBV/TRBJ rearrangement plots, CDR3 size and DJ length profiles, and Simpson's diversity index. The most abundant DNA sequence in the deep sequencing data was defined as the immunodominant clone. CDR3 amino acid sequences were screened for sharing across subjects and were compared with published repertoires and the VDJdb database. TCRdb trimmed public reads at Q25 via fastp, called clones via MiXCR and kept in-frame beta chains. Entries are consolidated by CDR3 protein sequence, retaining the most common genes and DNA. The V and J calls and clone size are TCRdb's, not the authors'. This sample comprises 150,000 to 200,000 distinct CDR3 sequences, 55% to 70% of them detected only once. The ten largest make up about 50% of the sample.

In this study, sorted CD4+ and CD8+ T cells from the blood of healthy subjects and of severe aplastic anemia patients had their TCR repertoires deep-sequenced. Ficoll-Paque density gradient centrifugation was used to isolate peripheral blood mononuclear cells. Before DNA extraction, CD4+ and CD8+ T cells were sorted by FACS or by magnetic beads. The sequencing sample was made of sorted CD4+, CD8+, or CD8+CD57+ T cells (not recorded which) from PBMCs. The V and J genes are TRBV27 and TRBJ2-2; the D segment might be TRBD1 or TRBD2, since each matches 6 bases. This sequence was found in a human donor in good health. The CDR3 region: CASSPSGALNTGELFF. Read as DNA, the sequence is TGTGCCAGCAGTCCGTCGGGGGCCTTAAACACCGGGGAGCTGTTTTTT.